This T cell receptor (beta chain) stems from a study of lymphopenia after photon versus proton radiotherapy. This CDR3 spans 15 amino acids. In germline, CDR1 is SNHLY, CDR2 FYNNEI. This clone was seen a single time. The assay was immunoSEQ multiplex PCR, and TCRdb's table has in-frame clones only and misses some. The sample has more than 25,000 clones; roughly 89% are singletons. This chain joins TRBV2 and TRBJ2-5; 11 bases fit TRBD1. Matching the DNA end better, TRBJ2-7 makes the J call doubtful. Here the sequenced sample was peripheral blood, taken from a patient treated with proton-based radiotherapy. This sequence originates from a woman in her fifties or sixties with cholangiocarcinoma. Some clones in this sample may be carry-over from other donors' samples. The CDR3 DNA follows: TGTGCCAGCAGTTACTCCGGGACAGGGGGCTACGAGCAGTACTTC. It specifies CASSYSGTGGYEQYF.